One sample yielded the 13 T cell receptor beta chains listed below, sequenced in a study of molecular identifiers for immune sequencing clone quantification. TCRdb ran MiXCR on the PCR reads and lists one entry per CDR3 protein. The sample gives about half a million distinct CDR3 sequences, about 20% of which show up once; 0.65% to 0.95% is in the top ten. Sequenced input: naive CD8+ T cells from blood, with Jurkat cell RNA spiked in. The subset was: FACS-sorted CD8+CD4-CCR7+CD45RA+ naive T cells. The receptors here all came from a human donor in good health. Some libraries in this study had Jurkat cell RNA spiked in.

Worth noting for this clonotype: A much larger clonotype is one base distant, so this may be a read error. The CDR3 DNA is TGTGCCAGCAGTTTATCGACAGGGCCGCAGTTGGGTGAAAAACTGTCTTTT. Protein sequence: CASSLSTGPQLGEKLSF. The chain joins TRBV28 to TRBJ1-4, with TRBD1 matching 7 bases. The length of the CDR3 is 17 residues. CDR1 and CDR2 from the germline V gene are MDHEN and SYDVKM. The variable domain in full, completed from reference TRBV28 and TRBJ1-4, reads DVKVTQSSRYLVKRTGEKVFLECVQDMDHENMFWYRQDPGLGLRLIYFSYDVKMKEKGDIPEGYSVSREKKERFSLILESASTNQTSMYLCASSLSTGPQLGEKLSFGSGTQLSVL.

About this clonotype itself: This could be a read error, since a much larger clone is one nucleotide away. The genes are TRBV5-3 and TRBJ2-4, with no clear D. TRBV5-3 is flagged as an ORF with uncertain function. The CDR3 loop spans 17 amino acids. The CDR3 loop reads CASSLNSVSEVENIQYF. CDR3 DNA sequence: TGTGCCAGCAGCTTGAATTCGGTTTCAGAGGTCGAAAACATTCAGTACTTC.

This chain links TRBV9 with TRBJ2-3; D uncertain. With 3 bases removed from V and 1 base from J, the gap between germline ends came to 12 bases. From germline, CDR1 is SGDLS and CDR2 YYNGEE. The CDR3 contains 15 residues. DNA for the CDR3: TGTGCCAGCAGCGCCGTCATTGGTGGCACAGATACGCAGTATTTT. It yields the protein CASSAVIGGTDTQYF.

With regard to this clonotype: A much bigger clone sits one base away, suggesting this may be a read error. This chain connects TRBV15 to TRBJ2-7; the D gene is possibly TRBD1 (5 bases). This CDR3 is 17 amino acids long. Germline V gives CDR1 LNHNV, CDR2 YYDKDF (reference sequence). The CDR3 bases are TGTGCCTCCAGCAGAGATCCCGGCATACAGGACCCCCACGAGCAGTACTTC. Translating it yields CASSRDPGIQDPHEQYF.

This clonotype occurred many times. The chain recombines TRBV7-6 with TRBJ1-1; tentatively, D is TRBD1 (5 bases). Trimming stripped 3 bases from V and 8 bases from J, with 22 bases between. CDR1 SGHVS and CDR2 FNYEAQ come from the germline V gene. The CDR3 sequence is 16 residues long. The CDR3 DNA is TGTGCCAGCAGCTTGTCTAGCTGGGGCAGTGCGGTAGAAGCTTTCTTT. It yields the protein CASSLSSWGSAVEAFF.

The chain is built from TRBV4-3 and TRBJ2-1; 10 positions agree with TRBD2. V trimming: 4 bases; J trimming: 5 bases; junction bases outside the gene matches: 14. Germline V gene data show CDR1 as LGHNA and CDR2 as YSLEER. This CDR3 region has 18 residues. CDR3 sequence: CASSPYGLAGEGDNEQFF. The CDR3 DNA follows: TGCGCCAGCAGCCCCTACGGGCTAGCGGGAGAAGGGGACAATGAGCAGTTCTTC.

The sample holds a few counts of this clonotype. This rearrangement joins TRBV7-9 to TRBJ2-7; D is undetermined. Per the germline V gene, CDR1 is SEHNR and CDR2 is FQNEAQ (reference sequence). V was clipped by 3 bases and J by 2 bases, with 11 bases between them. The CDR3 runs to 14 residues. The CDR3 here is CASSFMAEAYEQYF. CDR3 in DNA: TGTGCCAGCAGCTTTATGGCGGAAGCCTACGAGCAGTACTTC.

The V call is TRBV20-1, the J call TRBJ1-4; TRBD1 might be the D (6 bases). The CDR3 covers 15 residues. V gave up 0 bases and J gave up 5 bases, with 13 bases separating them. CDR1 is DFQATT, CDR2 SNEGSKA, per germline (reference sequence). The CDR3 nucleotides read TGCAGTGCTAGAGATCCGGGACACCCGAATGAAAAACTGTTTTTT. The encoded protein is CSARDPGHPNEKLFF.

The V and J genes are TRBV13 and TRBJ2-5, with TRBD2 identical over 14 bases. CDR3 length: 15 residues. Germline-derived CDR1 and CDR2 are PRHDT and FYEKMQ (reference sequence). The ends lost 5 bases at V and 7 bases at J; junction bases unmatched: 6. The CDR3 reads CASSPGTSGSRTQYF. CDR3 nucleotides: TGTGCCAGCAGCCCAGGGACTAGCGGGAGCCGGACCCAGTACTTC.

This clonotype was observed at least ten times. V and J are TRBV21-1 and TRBJ1-1; the table gives TRBD1 as D, unverified against the DNA. TRBV21-1 is annotated as a pseudogene. This CDR3 has 16 residues. CDR3 amino acids: CASSNYPQGAGTEAFF. Written as DNA, the CDR3 is TGTGCCAGCAGCAACTACCCCCAGGGGGCCGGCACTGAAGCTTTCTTT.

This clonotype was counted ten times or more. The CDR3 loop is CASSCSGSGCEAFF. The CDR3 DNA sequence: TGCGCCAGCAGCTGTTCCGGTTCGGGCTGTGAAGCTTTCTTT. The V call is TRBV4-3, the J call TRBJ1-1; D unclear. Germline V gene lookup returns CDR1 LGHNA and CDR2 YSLEER. V lost 5 bases and J lost 7, with 17 bases in between. This CDR3 contains 14 residues.

This clonotype occurred many times. This rearrangement joins TRBV6-2 or TRBV6-3 to TRBJ2-2; no reliable D call. V was pared by 6 bases and J by 5 bases, with 7 bases between. The CDR3 contains 12 residues. Germline CDR1 MNHEY, CDR2 SVGEGT. In DNA, the CDR3 is TGTGCCAGCAGGGGTTGGACCGGGGAGCTGTTTTTT. Protein sequence: CASRGWTGELFF.

This clonotype was detected many times. The junction does not match germline at one end; this may be a read error. This chain uses TRBV6-2 or TRBV6-3 with TRBJ2-2; TRBD2 agrees at 12 bases. Per the germline V gene, CDR1 is MNHEY and CDR2 is SVGEGT. This CDR3 has 17 residues. The CDR3 DNA sequence: TGTGCCAGCAGTTATTCCTGGACTAGCGGGAACGCCGGGGAGCTGTTTTTT. This gives the protein CASSYSWTSGNAGELFF.